This T cell receptor beta chain was sequenced for a study of cytomegalovirus exposure and HLA in healthy donors. This CDR3 is 15 amino acids long. Between the trimmed V and J ends, which lost 2 bases and 6 bases, there was a span of 14 bases. CDR1 is LNHNV, CDR2 YYDKDF, per germline (reference sequence). Use of 60 Vbeta and 13 Jbeta primers characterized the PCR. Some clones are missing from TCRdb's copy, which holds only in-frame ones; the method was immunoSEQ multiplex PCR. The data show about 130,000 clones, with approximately 61% seen just once and 2% to 3% held by the top ten. For this clone: What it binds is unknown.

Donors in the study were healthy people who gave bone marrow. Study results and limitations: A later analysis linked a missense DCLRE1C variant to TCR beta V- and J-gene trimming. In an earlier analysis, in approximately 630 donors, most V segments appeared productive either ~87% or ~30% of the time. Generally TCR sequences proved uncommon, though certain public TCRs appeared in numerous donors.

The V gene is TRBV15, the J gene TRBJ2-1; D perhaps matches TRBD2 (6 bases). Material for sequencing was PBMCs. This receptor was obtained from a middle-aged woman in good health and CMV-seronegative. CDR3 bases: TGTGCCACCAGCAGAAATCGACTAGTGGGCAATGAGCAGTTCTTC. Encoded protein: CATSRNRLVGNEQFF. Combining the CDR3 with reference TRBV15 and TRBJ2-1 gives the whole variable domain DAMVIQNPRYQVTQFGKPVTLSCSQTLNHNVMYWYQQKSSQAPKLLFHYYDKDFNNEADTPDNFQSRRPNTSFCFLDIRSPGLGDTAMYLCATSRNRLVGNEQFFGPGTRLTVL.